The clone carrying this T cell receptor beta chain was observed a single time. Naive CD8 cells lacked CD45RO, underwent positive selection for CCR7 and left out terminally differentiated effector memory CD45RA+ cells. This CDR3 has 16 amino acids. CDR1 is MNHEY and CDR2 is SMNVEV in the germline V gene (reference sequence). The ends were cut back, 5 bases at V and 10 bases at J, with 26 bases in the middle. The data stem from a study of shared clonotypes between healthy human individuals. TCRdb's copy holds only in-frame clones and misses some; the assay was immunoSEQ multiplex PCR. The table shows some 2,100,000 clones, with 90% to 95% occurring only once.

This chain uses TRBV27 with TRBJ2-5, with D maybe TRBD1 (5 bases). This TCR came from a man aged 18 to 30 in good health. Some clones in this sample may be carry-over from other donors' samples. Input material: naive CD8+ T cells from PBMCs. Here the CDR3 reads CASSTLGQVGAVDQYF. CDR3 nucleotides: TGTGCCAGCAGTACGCTGGGCCAGGTTGGGGCGGTTGACCAGTACTTC.